The 30 T cell receptor beta chains listed next were all sequenced from one sample in a study of monozygotic twins with inflammatory bowel disease. TCRdb re-called the 5' RACE reads and catalogs CDR3 proteins one per entry, DNA excluded. The sample spans under 150,000 distinct CDR3 sequences; the ten largest clones claim 2.4%. The sequencing input was blood. The source of these receptors is a human donor with ulcerative colitis or Crohn's disease, or a healthy co-twin of an affected twin (not recorded which).

The chain links TRBV5-1 to TRBJ2-3; the TCRdb D gene call, TRBD1, has no DNA to confirm it. CDR1 is SGHRS and CDR2 is YFSETQ in the germline V gene. The CDR3 contains 17 residues. The CDR3 spells CASSLAQGTGLTDTQYF. The full variable domain, with the rest looked up from reference TRBV5-1 and TRBJ2-3, is KAGVTQTPRYLIKTRGQQVTLSCSPISGHRSVSWYQQTPGQGLQFLFEYFSETQRNKGNFPGRFSGRQFSNSRSEMNVSTLELGDSALYLCASSLAQGTGLTDTQYFGPGTRLTVL.

The rearrangement links TRBV5-1 to TRBJ2-2; TCRdb lists TRBD1, though no DNA is available to test this call. There are 15 residues in the CDR3. Germline CDR1 and CDR2: SGHRS and YFSETQ. The CDR3 protein is CASSLLAGQSGELFF.

The V and J genes are TRBV7-9 and TRBJ2-1; no DNA is available, so the TRBD2 call from TCRdb remains unchecked. The CDR3 sequence is 16 residues long. Per germline, CDR1 SEHNR and CDR2 FQNEAQ (reference sequence). The CDR3 region is CASSAISGGSYNEQFF.

V usage is TRBV6-1 and J usage is TRBJ1-4; TCRdb names TRBD1, which stays unverified in the absence of DNA. CDR1 and CDR2 (germline): MNHNS, SASEGT. This CDR3 has 17 amino acids. This CDR3 is CASSGIRGAWRDEKLFF.

The rearrangement links TRBV6-2 or TRBV6-3 to TRBJ2-5. The CDR3 extends over 13 amino acids. The germline V gene encodes CDR1 MNHEY and CDR2 SVGEGT. CDR3 region: CASKNRQKETQYF.

The V call is TRBV11-2, the J call TRBJ2-7; checking the TCRdb D call of TRBD1 is not possible without DNA. Looked up from germline, CDR1 is SGHAT and CDR2 is FQNNGV. This CDR3 has 15 residues. CDR3 amino acids: CASSLRDRGNYEQYF.

CDR3 protein: CASSQDFGTYGYTF. The V call is TRBV14, the J call TRBJ1-2. This CDR3 is built from 14 residues. The V gene's germline CDR1 is SGHDN and CDR2 FVKESK. Filled out from reference TRBV14 and TRBJ1-2, the complete variable domain reads EAGVTQFPSHSVIEKGQTVTLRCDPISGHDNLYWYRRVMGKEIKFLLHFVKESKQDESGMPNNRFLAERTGGTYSTLKVQPAELEDSGVYFCASSQDFGTYGYTFGSGTRLTVV.

The chain is built from TRBV7-2 and TRBJ1-2; lacking DNA, the TRBD1 call made by TCRdb goes unchecked. Germline CDR1 and CDR2: SGHTA and FQGNSA. The CDR3 runs to 16 residues. The CDR3 here is CASSTLTGEVFGGYTF.

Its frequency marks this clonotype as medium-sized. The chain is built from TRBV20-1 and TRBJ2-7; no DNA is available, so the TRBD1 call from TCRdb remains unchecked. Germline values: CDR1 DFQATT, CDR2 SNEGSKA (reference sequence). The CDR3 is 14 amino acids. CDR3 loop: CSARDRTGGYEQYF.

The chain couples TRBV9 to TRBJ2-3. Germline V gives CDR1 SGDLS, CDR2 YYNGEE. The CDR3 totals 12 residues. CDR3: CASSVVTDTQYF.

The chain couples TRBV5-6 to TRBJ1-1. Germline V CDR1 and CDR2: SGHDT, YYEEEE. CDR3 length equals 13 residues. CDR3 region: CASSLRRGTEAFF.

The chain carries TRBV12-3 or TRBV12-4 and TRBJ2-5; absent DNA, TCRdb's TRBD1 call cannot be checked. There are 13 residues in the CDR3. The CDR3 sequence is CASSLGGQETQYF.

J is TRBJ1-6 and V is TRBV6-1. The CDR3 consists of 14 residues. In germline, CDR1 is MNHNS, CDR2 SASEGT. The CDR3 sequence: CASTRRSYNSPLHF.

The chain combines TRBV7-2 with TRBJ1-1; the D gene TCRdb calls, TRBD1, cannot be checked with no DNA. CDR1 is SGHTA and CDR2 is FQGNSA in the germline V gene. The CDR3 length is 16 residues. The CDR3: CASSPYRQRKNTEAFF.

V usage is TRBV4-2 and J usage is TRBJ2-7. The CDR3 length is 14 residues. Germline assignment: CDR1 LGHNA and CDR2 YNFKEQ. The CDR3 reads CASSQVGSFYEQYF.

The chain is built from TRBV19 and TRBJ2-5; TCRdb's D call, TRBD2, is unchecked because there is no DNA. Germline V gene lookup returns CDR1 LNHDA and CDR2 SQIVND (reference sequence). The CDR3 runs to 17 residues. The CDR3 loop is CASTPRPPTSGQETQYF.

The chain links TRBV18 to TRBJ1-4; TCRdb's D call, TRBD1, is unchecked because there is no DNA. Germline assignment: CDR1 KGHSH and CDR2 LQKENI. This CDR3 has 14 residues. The CDR3 sequence: CASSSTGNAEKLFF.

The gene calls are TRBV28 and TRBJ2-1; the D gene TCRdb calls, TRBD2, cannot be checked with no DNA. CDR3 size: 13 residues. From germline, CDR1 is MDHEN and CDR2 SYDVKM. CDR3 sequence reads: CASGTSVHNEQFF. Based on the CDR3 plus reference TRBV28 and TRBJ2-1, the full variable domain is DVKVTQSSRYLVKRTGEKVFLECVQDMDHENMFWYRQDPGLGLRLIYFSYDVKMKEKGDIPEGYSVSREKKERFSLILESASTNQTSMYLCASGTSVHNEQFFGPGTRLTVL.

This CDR3 reads CASSFGPFGNEQFF. The chain employs TRBV7-8 and TRBJ2-1. Germline CDR1 reads SGHVS; CDR2 reads FQNEAQ. CDR3 size: 14 residues. Filled out from reference TRBV7-8 and TRBJ2-1, the complete variable domain reads GAGVSQSPRYKVAKRGQDVALRCDPISGHVSLFWYQQALGQGPEFLTYFQNEAQLDKSGLPSDRFFAERPEGSVSTLKIQRTQQEDSAVYLCASSFGPFGNEQFFGPGTRLTVL.

The J gene is TRBJ1-1, the V gene TRBV20-1; TCRdb's D gene call, TRBD1, goes unchecked for lack of DNA. This CDR3 spans 12 amino acids. Looked up from germline, CDR1 is DFQATT and CDR2 is SNEGSKA (reference sequence). The CDR3: CSARQGSTEAFF.

The rearrangement links TRBV7-2 to TRBJ2-2; TCRdb designates TRBD1, a call that cannot be tested without DNA. The CDR3 contains 14 residues. CDR1 is SGHTA, CDR2 FQGNSA, per germline. The CDR3 spells CASSFWGLAGELFF. Supplemented by reference TRBV7-2 and TRBJ2-2, the full variable domain reads GAGVSQSPSNKVTEKGKDVELRCDPISGHTALYWYRQSLGQGLEFLIYFQGNSAPDKSGLPSDRFSAERTGGSVSTLTIQRTQQEDSAVYLCASSFWGLAGELFFGEGSRLTVL.

This CDR3 reads CASSQERSLWGRGSTDTQYF. The chain uses TRBV4-3 and TRBJ2-3; with no DNA, the TCRdb D assignment of TRBD1 cannot be verified. Per germline, CDR1 LGHNA and CDR2 YSLEER. The CDR3 extends over 20 amino acids.

This sequence joins TRBV10-3 and TRBJ2-1; TCRdb designates TRBD1, a call that cannot be tested without DNA. This CDR3 is 14 amino acids long. Per germline, CDR1 ENHRY and CDR2 SYGVKD. The CDR3 here is CAIRAGQGHHEQFF.

The chain employs TRBV20-1 and TRBJ1-3; TCRdb designates TRBD1, a call that cannot be tested without DNA. Germline V CDR1 and CDR2: DFQATT, SNEGSKA (reference sequence). The CDR3 is 16 amino acids. CDR3: CSARRGGSSSGNTIYF.

V usage is TRBV7-3 and J usage is TRBJ2-1; TCRdb reports TRBD2, a call that lacks DNA to check it against. This CDR3 region has 19 residues. Germline lookup yields CDR1 SGHTA and CDR2 FQGTGA. This CDR3 reads CASSRRTSGGPSSYNEQFF.

V is TRBV20-1 and J is TRBJ2-7; TCRdb's D call of TRBD2 is untestable without DNA. There are 13 residues in the CDR3. Per germline, CDR1 DFQATT and CDR2 SNEGSKA (reference sequence). The CDR3 sequence: CSARSGSSYEQYF.

The chain recombines TRBV20-1 with TRBJ2-3; TCRdb selects TRBD2, and the lack of DNA leaves this call unchecked. The length of the CDR3 is 11 residues. The germline CDR1 and CDR2 sequences are DFQATT and SNEGSKA (reference sequence). Here the CDR3 reads CSAPRTDTQYF.

The chain uses TRBV7-2 and TRBJ2-3; TCRdb designates TRBD2, a call that cannot be tested without DNA. Germline CDR1 reads SGHTA; CDR2 reads FQGNSA. The CDR3 loop spans 15 amino acids. The CDR3 reads CASSLGGPSTDTQYF.

The chain combines TRBV12-3 or TRBV12-4 with TRBJ1-5; TCRdb selects TRBD1, and the lack of DNA leaves this call unchecked. This CDR3 has 17 amino acids. Here the CDR3 reads CASRFTGTGDFDQPQHF.

This chain joins TRBV6-2 or TRBV6-3 and TRBJ2-1; TCRdb's D gene call, TRBD2, goes unchecked for lack of DNA. This CDR3 spans 14 amino acids. From germline, CDR1 is MNHEY and CDR2 SVGEGT. Here the CDR3 reads CAAGGGPDYNEQFF.